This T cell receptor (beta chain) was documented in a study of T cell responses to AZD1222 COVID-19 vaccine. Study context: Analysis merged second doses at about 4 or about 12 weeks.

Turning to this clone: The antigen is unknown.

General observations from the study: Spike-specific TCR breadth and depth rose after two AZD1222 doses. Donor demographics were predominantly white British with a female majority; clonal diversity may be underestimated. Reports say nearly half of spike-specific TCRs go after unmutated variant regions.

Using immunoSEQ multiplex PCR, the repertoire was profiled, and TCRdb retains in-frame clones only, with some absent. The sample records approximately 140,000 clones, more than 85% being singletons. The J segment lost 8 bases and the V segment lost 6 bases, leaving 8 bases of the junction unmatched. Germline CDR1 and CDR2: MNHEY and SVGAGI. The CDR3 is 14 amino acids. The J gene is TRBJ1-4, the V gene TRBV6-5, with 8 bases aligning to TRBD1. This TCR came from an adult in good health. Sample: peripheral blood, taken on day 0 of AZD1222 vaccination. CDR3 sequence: CASSFGQGNEKLFF. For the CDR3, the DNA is TGTGCCAGCAGCTTTGGACAGGGAAACGAAAAACTGTTTTTT.